The text below deals with one TCR beta chain. The sample belongs to a study of CD8+CD57+ T cells in acquired aplastic anemia. Looking at the study overall: Sorted CD4+ plus CD8+ cells gave DNA averaging around 3 ug.

Flow cytometry had shown expanded CD8+CD57+ cells in the patients chosen for sequencing. Patients, without exception, had severe acquired aplastic anemia. Receipt of therapy had not occurred in any patient by the time of blood sampling. V was clipped by 7 bases and J by 10 bases, with 14 bases between them. The CDR3 totals 11 residues. CDR1 SQVTM and CDR2 ANQGSEA come from the germline V gene. The TCR beta profiling, which covered VDJ combination and CDR3 sequence, was carried out using genomic DNA as the template. TCRdb passed the reads through MiXCR, listing each CDR3 protein once. Among about 180,000 distinct CDR3 sequences, 63% were seen once, and the ten largest hold approximately 40%.

The chain couples TRBV29-1 to TRBJ2-1, with D possibly matching TRBD1 (6 bases). This sequence was found in a human donor with aplastic anemia. Sequences were obtained from sorted CD4+, CD8+, or CD8+CD57+ T cells (not recorded which) from PBMCs. In nucleotides, the CDR3 is TGCAGCGCTCACGGGACATCCGAGCAGTTCTTC. Translating gives CSAHGTSEQFF.